Listed below are T cell receptor beta chains from one sample, sequenced in a study of T cells after yellow fever vaccination. TCRdb reprocessed the 5' RACE reads with MiXCR, giving one entry per CDR3 protein. This table holds 35,000 to 55,000 distinct CDR3 sequences, about 7% found once. Sequenced here: CD8+ T cells not binding an NS4B(214-222) dextramer, sorted from PBMCs, sampled 45 days after the yellow fever booster vaccination. The receptors come from a man aged 25-40 years who received the YFV17D yellow fever vaccine. The CDR3 runs from the conserved cysteine through the conserved F or W. D genes are given only for firm matches. Where a row states a size, it is once, few, many or the class of an expanded clone; other rows omit it.

len,v_gene,abundance,d_gene,j_gene,CDR3aa,CDR3nt
14,TRBV28,many,.,TRBJ1-1,CASTDRAWNTEAFF,TGTGCCAGCACCGATCGAGCGTGGAACACTGAAGCTTTCTTT
13,TRBV4-2,many,.,TRBJ2-1,CASSQVQYNEQFF,TGTGCCAGCAGCCAAGTTCAATACAATGAGCAGTTCTTC
12,TRBV5-1,many,.,TRBJ2-7,CASSLDRNEQYF,TGCGCCAGCAGCTTGGATCGGAACGAGCAGTACTTC
14,TRBV20-1,many,TRBD2,TRBJ2-3,CSAQGLAGTDTQYF,TGCAGTGCCCAGGGACTAGCGGGCACAGATACGCAGTATTTT
15,TRBV10-3,many,.,TRBJ1-5,CAISESIQNNQPQHF,TGTGCCATCAGTGAGTCGATACAGAACAATCAGCCCCAGCATTTT
15,TRBV21-1,.,.,TRBJ1-4,CASSIGQQRNEKLFF,TGTGCCAGCAGCATTGGACAGCAAAGGAATGAAAAACTGTTTTTT
13,TRBV7-2,many,.,TRBJ2-7,CASSSTNHYEQYF,TGTGCCAGCAGCTCAACGAACCACTACGAGCAGTACTTC
20,TRBV6-2/TRBV6-3,many,.,TRBJ2-1,CASSYPSAGLSLIIYNEQFF,TGTGCCAGCAGTTACCCATCGGCGGGCCTGAGCCTTATTATCTACAATGAGCAGTTCTTC
13,TRBV5-1,many,TRBD1,TRBJ1-1,CASRQTGGTEAFF,TGCGCCAGCAGACAGACAGGGGGCACTGAAGCTTTCTTT
14,TRBV11-2,many,.,TRBJ2-7,CASSPPTGAYEQYF,TGTGCCAGCAGCCCTCCGACAGGAGCCTACGAGCAGTACTTC
14,TRBV15,.,.,TRBJ1-1,CATSANGMNTEAFF,TGTGCCACCAGCGCGAACGGGATGAACACTGAAGCTTTCTTT
13,TRBV6-2/TRBV6-3,many,.,TRBJ2-7,CASSSRGSYEQYF,TGTGCCAGCAGTTCCCGTGGGTCCTACGAGCAGTACTTC